This T cell receptor (beta chain) was sequenced for a study of Ad26.COV2.S vaccination and SARS-CoV-2 variants. The ends were cut back, 3 bases at V and 8 bases at J, with 13 bases in the middle. CDR1 and CDR2 (germline): LGHNT, FRNRAP. CDR3 size: 14 residues. Study-level findings and limits: In TCR breadth and depth analyses, total T cell responses may have been underestimated. Substantial breadth was reported for post-vaccination spike-specific CD8+ and CD4+ T cells. Non-spike TCR breadth did not differ much between vaccine and placebo recipients.

This clone was found a few times. What it binds is unknown. Here immunoSEQ multiplex PCR was the method, and the copy in TCRdb shows in-frame clones only, minus some. The data hold over 110,000 clones, with roughly 89% observed a single time. The source of this sequence is a human donor who had recovered from COVID-19. The V call is TRBV12-5, the J call TRBJ1-4, with D perhaps TRBD1 (6 bases). Source: peripheral blood, taken after recovery from COVID-19. The CDR3 reads CASGLGGAEEKLFF. Here the CDR3 DNA reads TGTGCTAGTGGTTTAGGGGGGGCCGAGGAAAAACTGTTTTTT.